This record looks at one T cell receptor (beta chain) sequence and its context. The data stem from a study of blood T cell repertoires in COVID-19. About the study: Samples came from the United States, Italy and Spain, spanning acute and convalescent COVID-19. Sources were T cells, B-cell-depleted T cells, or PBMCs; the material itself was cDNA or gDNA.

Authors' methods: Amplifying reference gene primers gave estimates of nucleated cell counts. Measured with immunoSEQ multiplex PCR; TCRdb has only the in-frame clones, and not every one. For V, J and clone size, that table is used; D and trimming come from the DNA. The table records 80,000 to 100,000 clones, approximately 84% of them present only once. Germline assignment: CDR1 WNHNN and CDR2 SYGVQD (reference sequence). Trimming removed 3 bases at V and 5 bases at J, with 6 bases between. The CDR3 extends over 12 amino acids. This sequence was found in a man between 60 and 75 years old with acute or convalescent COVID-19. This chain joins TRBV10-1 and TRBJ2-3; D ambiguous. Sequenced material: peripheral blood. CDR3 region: CASSEQRDTQYF. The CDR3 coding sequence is TGCGCCAGCAGTGAACAGAGAGATACGCAGTATTTT.